The clone carrying this T cell receptor (beta chain) was observed many times. Its antigen is unidentified. CDR3 length: 17 residues. Germline V CDR1 and CDR2: LGHDT, YNNKEL (reference sequence). Deletions cut 0 bases from V and 2 bases from J, with 14 bases between. These data come from a study of CD8 T cells in ankylosing spondylitis. Findings and caveats of the study: Reportedly, significant enrichment of disease-linked clones occurred in matched ankylosing spondylitis synovial fluid.

TCRdb re-called the 5' RACE reads with MiXCR, one entry per CDR3 protein. The sample records about 130,000 distinct CDR3 sequences, just under 7.5% being singletons. The material sequenced was blood, either unsorted or a sorted T cell fraction (not recorded which). The origin of this receptor is a female donor with ankylosing spondylitis or in good health (not recorded which). The chain recombines TRBV3-1 with TRBJ1-5; a possible D gene is TRBD1 (6 bases). The CDR3 DNA reads as TGTGCCAGCAGCCAAGATCTCGGGGGGGCAGGCAATCAGCCCCAGCATTTT. The encoded protein is CASSQDLGGAGNQPQHF.